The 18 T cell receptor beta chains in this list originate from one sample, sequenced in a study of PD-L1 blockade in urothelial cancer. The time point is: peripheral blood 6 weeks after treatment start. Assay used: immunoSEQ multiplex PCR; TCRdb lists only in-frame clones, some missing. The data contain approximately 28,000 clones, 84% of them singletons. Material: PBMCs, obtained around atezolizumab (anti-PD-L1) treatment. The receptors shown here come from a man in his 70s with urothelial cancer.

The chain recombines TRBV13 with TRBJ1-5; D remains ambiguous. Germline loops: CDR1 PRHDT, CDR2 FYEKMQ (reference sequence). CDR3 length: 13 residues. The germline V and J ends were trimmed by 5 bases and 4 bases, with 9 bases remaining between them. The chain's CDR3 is CASSPSGNQPQHF. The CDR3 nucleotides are TGTGCCAGCAGCCCCTCGGGGAATCAGCCCCAGCATTTT.

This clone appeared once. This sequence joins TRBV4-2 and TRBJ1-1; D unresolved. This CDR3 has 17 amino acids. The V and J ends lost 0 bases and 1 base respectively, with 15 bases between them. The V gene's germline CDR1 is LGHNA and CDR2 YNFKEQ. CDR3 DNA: TGTGCCAGCAGCCAAGAAATCAATAGGCCGGGGAACACTGAAGCTTTCTTT. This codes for CASSQEINRPGNTEAFF.

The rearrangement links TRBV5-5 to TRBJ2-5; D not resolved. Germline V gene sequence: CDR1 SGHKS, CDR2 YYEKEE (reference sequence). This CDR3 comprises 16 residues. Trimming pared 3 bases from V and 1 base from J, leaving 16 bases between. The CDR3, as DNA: TGTGCCAGCAGCTCCTATCTAGAATACTCCCAAGAGACCCAGTACTTC. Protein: CASSSYLEYSQETQYF.

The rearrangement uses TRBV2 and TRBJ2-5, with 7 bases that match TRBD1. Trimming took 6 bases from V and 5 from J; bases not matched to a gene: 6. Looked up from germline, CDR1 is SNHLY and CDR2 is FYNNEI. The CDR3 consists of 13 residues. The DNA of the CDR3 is TGTGCCAGCAGCCGGGACAGCGAGGAGACCCAGTACTTC. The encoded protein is CASSRDSEETQYF.

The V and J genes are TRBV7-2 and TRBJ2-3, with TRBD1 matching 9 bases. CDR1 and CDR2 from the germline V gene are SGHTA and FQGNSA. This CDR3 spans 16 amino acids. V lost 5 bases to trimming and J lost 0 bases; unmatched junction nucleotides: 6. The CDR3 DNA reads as TGTGCCAGCAGCCCCCGGACAGGGGCTAGCACAGATACGCAGTATTTT. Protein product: CASSPRTGASTDTQYF.

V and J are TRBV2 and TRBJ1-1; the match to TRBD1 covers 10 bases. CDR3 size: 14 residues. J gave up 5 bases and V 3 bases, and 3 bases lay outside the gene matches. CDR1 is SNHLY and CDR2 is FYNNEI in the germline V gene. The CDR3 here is CASSDGQGVTEAFF. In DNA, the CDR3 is TGTGCCAGCAGTGACGGACAGGGGGTGACTGAAGCTTTCTTT. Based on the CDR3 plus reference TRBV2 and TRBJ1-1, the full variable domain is EPEVTQTPSHQVTQMGQEVILRCVPISNHLYFYWYRQILGQKVEFLVSFYNNEISEKSEIFDDQFSVERPDGSNFTLKIRSTKLEDSAMYFCASSDGQGVTEAFFGQGTRLTVV.

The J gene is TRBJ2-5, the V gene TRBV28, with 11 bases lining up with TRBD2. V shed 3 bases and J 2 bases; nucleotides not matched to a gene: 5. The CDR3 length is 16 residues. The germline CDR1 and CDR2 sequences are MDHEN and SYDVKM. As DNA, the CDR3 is TGTGCCAGCAGTTTTTCGGGACTAGCGGTACAAGAGACCCAGTACTTC. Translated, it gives CASSFSGLAVQETQYF.

The CDR3 nucleotides read TGTGCCAGCAGTGACTCAAGCAGGGGCACTGAAGCTTTCTTT. Its translation: CASSDSSRGTEAFF. This chain links TRBV6-4 with TRBJ1-1; tentative D call: TRBD1 (6 bases). The CDR3 has 14 residues. Germline-derived CDR1 and CDR2 are MRHNA and SNTAGT. Trimming stripped 0 bases from V and 4 bases from J, with 9 bases between.

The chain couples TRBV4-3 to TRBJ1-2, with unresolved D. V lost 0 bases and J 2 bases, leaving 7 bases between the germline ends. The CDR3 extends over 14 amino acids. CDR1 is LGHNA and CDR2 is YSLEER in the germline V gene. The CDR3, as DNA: TGCGCCAGCAGCCAAGAGTCGGTAAACTATGGCTACACCTTC. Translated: CASSQESVNYGYTF.

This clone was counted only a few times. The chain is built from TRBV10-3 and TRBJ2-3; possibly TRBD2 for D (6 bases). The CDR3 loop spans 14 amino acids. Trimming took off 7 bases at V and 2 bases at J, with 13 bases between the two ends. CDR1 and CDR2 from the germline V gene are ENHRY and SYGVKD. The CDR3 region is CAITAGTPTDTQYF. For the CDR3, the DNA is TGTGCCATCACCGCGGGGACCCCCACAGATACGCAGTATTTT.

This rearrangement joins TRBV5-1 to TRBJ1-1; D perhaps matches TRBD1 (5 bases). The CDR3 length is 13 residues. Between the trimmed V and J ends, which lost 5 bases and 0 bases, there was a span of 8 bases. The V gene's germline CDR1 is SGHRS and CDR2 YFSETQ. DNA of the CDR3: TGCGCCAGCAGGTTGACAGTGAACACTGAAGCTTTCTTT. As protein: CASRLTVNTEAFF.

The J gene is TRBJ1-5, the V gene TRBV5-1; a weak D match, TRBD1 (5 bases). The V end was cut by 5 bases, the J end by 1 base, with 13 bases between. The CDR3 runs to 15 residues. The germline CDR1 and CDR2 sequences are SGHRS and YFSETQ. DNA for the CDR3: TGCGCCAGCAGAGAAGGGGCGTCAAGCAATCAGCCCCAGCATTTT. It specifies CASREGASSNQPQHF.

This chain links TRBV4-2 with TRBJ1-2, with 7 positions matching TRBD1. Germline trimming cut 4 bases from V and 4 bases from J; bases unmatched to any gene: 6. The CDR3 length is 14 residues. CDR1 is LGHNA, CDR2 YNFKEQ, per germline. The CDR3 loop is CASSPGQQIYGYTF. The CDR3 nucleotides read TGTGCCAGCAGCCCGGGACAGCAAATCTATGGCTACACCTTC.

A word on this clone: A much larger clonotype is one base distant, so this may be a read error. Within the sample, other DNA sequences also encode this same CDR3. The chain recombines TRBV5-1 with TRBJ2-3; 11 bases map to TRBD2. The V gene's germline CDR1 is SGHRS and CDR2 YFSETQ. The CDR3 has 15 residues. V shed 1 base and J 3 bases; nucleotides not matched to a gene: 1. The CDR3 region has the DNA TGCGCCAGCAGCTTGACTAGCGGGAGTACAGATACGCAGTATTTT. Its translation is CASSLTSGSTDTQYF. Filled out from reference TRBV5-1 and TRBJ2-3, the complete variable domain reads KAGVTQTPRYLIKTRGQQVTLSCSPISGHRSVSWYQQTPGQGLQFLFEYFSETQRNKGNFPGRFSGRQFSNSRSEMNVSTLELGDSALYLCASSLTSGSTDTQYFGPGTRLTVL.

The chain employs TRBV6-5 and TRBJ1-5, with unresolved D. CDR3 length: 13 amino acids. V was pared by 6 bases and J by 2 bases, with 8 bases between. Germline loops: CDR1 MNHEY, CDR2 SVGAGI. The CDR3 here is CASRVGGNQPQHF. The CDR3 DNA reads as TGTGCCAGCAGGGTCGGGGGCAATCAGCCCCAGCATTTT.

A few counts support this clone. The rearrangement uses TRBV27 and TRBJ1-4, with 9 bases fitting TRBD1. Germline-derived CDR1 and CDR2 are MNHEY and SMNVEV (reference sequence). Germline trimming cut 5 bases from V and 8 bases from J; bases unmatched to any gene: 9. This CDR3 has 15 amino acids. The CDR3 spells CASSNSGTGYEKLFF. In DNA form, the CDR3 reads TGTGCCAGCAGTAACTCCGGGACAGGGTACGAAAAACTGTTTTTT.

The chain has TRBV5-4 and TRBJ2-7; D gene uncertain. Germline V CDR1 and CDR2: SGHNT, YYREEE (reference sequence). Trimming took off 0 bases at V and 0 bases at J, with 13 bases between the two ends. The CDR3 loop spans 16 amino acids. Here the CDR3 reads CASSLEARRSSYEQYF. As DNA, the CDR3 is TGTGCCAGCAGCTTGGAGGCGCGGAGAAGCTCCTACGAGCAGTACTTC.

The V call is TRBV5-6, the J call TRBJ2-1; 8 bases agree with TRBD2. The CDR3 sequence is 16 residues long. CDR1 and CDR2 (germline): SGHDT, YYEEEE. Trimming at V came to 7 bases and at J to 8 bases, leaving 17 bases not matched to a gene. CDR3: CASVDFTAGVGDEQFF. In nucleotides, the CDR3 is TGTGCCAGCGTAGATTTTACAGCGGGAGTTGGCGATGAGCAGTTCTTC.